This T cell receptor (beta chain) stems from a study of cytomegalovirus exposure and HLA in healthy donors. Though nominally healthy at sampling, donors likely had unrecorded immune exposures. The CDR3 sequence is 17 residues long. The junction had 11 bases not matched to a gene; V was cut back by 2 bases and J by 5 bases. The germline gives CDR1 LGHNT, CDR2 FRNRAP. Primers included in the PCR were 60 Vbeta and 13 Jbeta primers. Authors' methods: An analysis performed later counted 72 million or so unique TCR beta chains (approximately 12 million of them shared). Some clones are missing from TCRdb's copy, which holds only in-frame ones; the method was immunoSEQ multiplex PCR. V and J calls and clone size follow that table, whereas D and trimming were derived from the DNA. The data hold around 140,000 clones, with roughly 80% observed a single time.

The clonotype comes from a female donor in good health and CMV-seronegative. Input material: PBMCs. The chain employs TRBV12-5 and TRBJ2-3; 9 nucleotides agree with TRBD2. CDR3 nucleotide sequence: TGTGCTAGTGGTTTGCGATTGGCGGGGGGGCCTTTAGATACGCAGTATTTT. Its translation is CASGLRLAGGPLDTQYF.